Listed here are 5 T cell receptor beta chains from one sample, sequenced in a study of blood T cell repertoires in COVID-19. Profiling relied on immunoSEQ multiplex PCR, and the TCRdb table lists in-frame clones only, not all of them. The sample holds under 80,000 clones, less than 80% seen once. The sample consisted of peripheral blood. The receptors come from a human donor in a cohort sampled during active COVID-19.

The CDR3 DNA is TGTGCCAGCAGTTTACTCCGCGGGACAGGGGGCTACAATGAGCAGTTCTTC. Amino acids: CASSLLRGTGGYNEQFF. The V call is TRBV28, the J call TRBJ2-1; 11 positions agree with TRBD1. V gave up 2 bases and J gave up 3 bases; unmatched junction bases: 6. This CDR3 spans 17 amino acids. CDR1 and CDR2 from the germline V gene are MDHEN and SYDVKM.

Note on this clone: This CDR3 is also generated by other DNA sequences in the sample. The J gene is TRBJ1-4, the V gene TRBV15, with D perhaps matching TRBD1 (5 bases). The germline CDR1 and CDR2 sequences are LNHNV and YYDKDF (reference sequence). V gave up 1 base and J gave up 7 bases, with 10 bases separating them. The CDR3 loop spans 14 amino acids. CDR3 DNA sequence: TGTGCCACCAGCAGAGGGGGCACGGGTGAAAAACTGTTTTTT. It is translated as CATSRGGTGEKLFF.

The chain has TRBV9 and TRBJ2-7, with a possible D match to TRBD2 (6 bases). Germline lookup yields CDR1 SGDLS and CDR2 YYNGEE. Trimming pared 0 bases from V and 7 bases from J, leaving 14 bases between. This CDR3 comprises 14 residues. In DNA, the CDR3 is TGTGCCAGCAGCGTAGTTCCGGACGGGGGAGAGCAGTACTTC. The encoded protein is CASSVVPDGGEQYF.

This clone showed up just a few times. The chain links TRBV5-1 to TRBJ1-6; TRBD1 matches at 7 bases. Trimming at V came to 4 bases and at J to 7 bases, leaving 8 bases not matched to a gene. Per the germline V gene, CDR1 is SGHRS and CDR2 is YFSETQ. The CDR3 spans 15 residues. CDR3 DNA sequence: TGCGCCAGCAGCGTAAGGGGGCTAGGGAATTCACCCCTCCACTTT. Encoded protein: CASSVRGLGNSPLHF. Filled out from reference TRBV5-1 and TRBJ1-6, the complete variable domain reads KAGVTQTPRYLIKTRGQQVTLSCSPISGHRSVSWYQQTPGQGLQFLFEYFSETQRNKGNFPGRFSGRQFSNSRSEMNVSTLELGDSALYLCASSVRGLGNSPLHFGNGTRLTVT.

In its sample, this clone was seen a few times. The CDR3 nucleotides read TGTGCCAGCAGCGTAGGGGCTTACACTGAAGCTTTCTTT. Amino acid sequence: CASSVGAYTEAFF. The rearrangement joins TRBV9 to TRBJ1-1; D is undetermined. The germline V and J ends were trimmed by 0 bases and 3 bases, with 6 bases remaining between them. Germline V lookup: CDR1 SGDLS, CDR2 YYNGEE. The CDR3 contains 13 residues.